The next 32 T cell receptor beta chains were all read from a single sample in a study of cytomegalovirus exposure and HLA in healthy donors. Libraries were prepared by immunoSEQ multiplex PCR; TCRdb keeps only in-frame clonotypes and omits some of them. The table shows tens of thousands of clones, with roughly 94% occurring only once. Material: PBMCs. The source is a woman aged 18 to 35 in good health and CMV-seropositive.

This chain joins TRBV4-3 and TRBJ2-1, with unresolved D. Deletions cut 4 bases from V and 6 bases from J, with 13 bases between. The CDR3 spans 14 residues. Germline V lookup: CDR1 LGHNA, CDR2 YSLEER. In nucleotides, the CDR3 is TGCGCCAGCAGCCTCCGCGGCGTGGTCAATGAGCAGTTCTTC. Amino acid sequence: CASSLRGVVNEQFF.

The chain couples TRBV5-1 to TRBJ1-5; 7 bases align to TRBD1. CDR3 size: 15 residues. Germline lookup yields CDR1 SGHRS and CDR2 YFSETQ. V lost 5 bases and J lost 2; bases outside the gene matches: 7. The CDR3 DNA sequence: TGCGCCAGCAGAAAGGGGGCAGTGGGCAATCAGCCCCAGCATTTT. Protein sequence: CASRKGAVGNQPQHF. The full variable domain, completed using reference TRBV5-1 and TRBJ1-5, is KAGVTQTPRYLIKTRGQQVTLSCSPISGHRSVSWYQQTPGQGLQFLFEYFSETQRNKGNFPGRFSGRQFSNSRSEMNVSTLELGDSALYLCASRKGAVGNQPQHFGDGTRLSIL.

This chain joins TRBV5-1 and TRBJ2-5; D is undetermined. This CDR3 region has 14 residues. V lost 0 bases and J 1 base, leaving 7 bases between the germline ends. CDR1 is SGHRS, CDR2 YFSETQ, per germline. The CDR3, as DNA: TGCGCCAGCAGCTTGGGCCCCAGCCAAGAGACCCAGTACTTC. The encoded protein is CASSLGPSQETQYF.

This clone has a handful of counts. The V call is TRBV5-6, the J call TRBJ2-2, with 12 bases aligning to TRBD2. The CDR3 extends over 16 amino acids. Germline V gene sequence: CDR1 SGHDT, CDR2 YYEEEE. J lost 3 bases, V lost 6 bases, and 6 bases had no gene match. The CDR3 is CASTPTSGGYTGELFF. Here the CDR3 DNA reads TGTGCCAGCACCCCGACTAGCGGGGGATACACCGGGGAGCTGTTTTTT.

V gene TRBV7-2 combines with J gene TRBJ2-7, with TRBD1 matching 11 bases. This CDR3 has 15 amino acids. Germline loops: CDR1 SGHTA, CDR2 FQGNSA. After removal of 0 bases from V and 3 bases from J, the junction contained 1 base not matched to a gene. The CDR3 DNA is TGTGCCAGCAGCTTAGCGGGACAGGGGGTCTACGAGCAGTACTTC. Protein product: CASSLAGQGVYEQYF.

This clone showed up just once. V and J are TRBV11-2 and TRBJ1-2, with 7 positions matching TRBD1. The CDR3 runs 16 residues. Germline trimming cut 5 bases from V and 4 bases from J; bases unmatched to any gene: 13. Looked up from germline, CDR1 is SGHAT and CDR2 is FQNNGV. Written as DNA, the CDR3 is TGTGCCAGCAGCCCAGGGGGTTGGGACAGCCCCTATGGCTACACCTTC. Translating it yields CASSPGGWDSPYGYTF.

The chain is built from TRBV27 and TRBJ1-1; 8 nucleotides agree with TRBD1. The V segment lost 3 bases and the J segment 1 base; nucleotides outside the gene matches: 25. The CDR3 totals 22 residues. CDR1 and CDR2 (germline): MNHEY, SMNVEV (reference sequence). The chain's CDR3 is CASSFTPPDRVEKGVGNTEAFF. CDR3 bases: TGTGCCAGCAGTTTCACCCCCCCGGACAGGGTAGAGAAGGGTGTAGGGAACACTGAAGCTTTCTTT.

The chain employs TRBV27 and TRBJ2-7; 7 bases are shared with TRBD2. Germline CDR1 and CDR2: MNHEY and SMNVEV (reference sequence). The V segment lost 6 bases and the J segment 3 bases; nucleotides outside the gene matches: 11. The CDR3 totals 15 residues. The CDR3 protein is CASSQDASGNYEQYF. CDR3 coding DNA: TGTGCCAGCAGCCAAGATGCTAGCGGAAACTACGAGCAGTACTTC.

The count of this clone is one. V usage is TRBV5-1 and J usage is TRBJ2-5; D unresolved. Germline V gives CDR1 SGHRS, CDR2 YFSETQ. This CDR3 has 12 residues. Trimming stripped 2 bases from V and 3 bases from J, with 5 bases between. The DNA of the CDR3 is TGCGCCAGCAGCTTAGCAAAAGAGACCCAGTACTTC. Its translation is CASSLAKETQYF.

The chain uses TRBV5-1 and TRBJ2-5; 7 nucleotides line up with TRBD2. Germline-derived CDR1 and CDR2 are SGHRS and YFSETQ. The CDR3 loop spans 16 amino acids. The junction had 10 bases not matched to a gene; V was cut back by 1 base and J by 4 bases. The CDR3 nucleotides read TGCGCCAGCAGCTTGACAGGACTAGGATCCGCAGAGACCCAGTACTTC. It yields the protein CASSLTGLGSAETQYF.

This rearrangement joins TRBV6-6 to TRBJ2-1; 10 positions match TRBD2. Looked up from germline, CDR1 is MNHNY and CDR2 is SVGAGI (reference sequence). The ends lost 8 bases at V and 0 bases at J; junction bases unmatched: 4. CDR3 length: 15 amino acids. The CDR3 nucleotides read TGTGCCAGCGGACTAGCGGAAGCCTCCTACAATGAGCAGTTCTTC. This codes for CASGLAEASYNEQFF.

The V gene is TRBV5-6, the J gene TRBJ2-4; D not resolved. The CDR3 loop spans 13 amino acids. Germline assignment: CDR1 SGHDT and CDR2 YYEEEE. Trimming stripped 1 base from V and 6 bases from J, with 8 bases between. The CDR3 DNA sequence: TGTGCCAGCAGCTTGAACCTCAGAAACATTCAGTACTTC. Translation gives CASSLNLRNIQYF.

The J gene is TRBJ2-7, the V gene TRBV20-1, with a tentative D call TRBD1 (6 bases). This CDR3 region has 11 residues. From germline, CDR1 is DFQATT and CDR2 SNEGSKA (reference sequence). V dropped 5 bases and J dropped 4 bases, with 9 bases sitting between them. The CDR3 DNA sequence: TGCAGTGCTTGGACAGATTACGAGCAGTACTTC. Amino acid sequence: CSAWTDYEQYF.

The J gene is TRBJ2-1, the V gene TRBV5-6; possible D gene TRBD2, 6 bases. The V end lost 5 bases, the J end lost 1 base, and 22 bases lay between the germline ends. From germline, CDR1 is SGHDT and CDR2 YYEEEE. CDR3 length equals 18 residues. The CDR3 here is CASSAGPRGPESYNEQFF. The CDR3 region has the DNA TGTGCCAGCAGTGCCGGGCCGCGGGGACCCGAGTCCTACAATGAGCAGTTCTTC.

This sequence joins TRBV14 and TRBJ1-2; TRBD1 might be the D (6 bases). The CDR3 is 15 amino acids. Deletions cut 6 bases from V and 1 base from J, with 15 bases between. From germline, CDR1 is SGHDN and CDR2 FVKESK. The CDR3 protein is CASSQGSRLNYGYTF. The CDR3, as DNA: TGTGCCAGCAGTCAGGGGTCGAGGCTTAACTATGGCTACACCTTC.

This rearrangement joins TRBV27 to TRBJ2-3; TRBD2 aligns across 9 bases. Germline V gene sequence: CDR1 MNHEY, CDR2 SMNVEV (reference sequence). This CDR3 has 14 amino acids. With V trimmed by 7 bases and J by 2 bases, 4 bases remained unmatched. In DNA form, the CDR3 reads TGTGCCAGCACTCTAGCGGGACCCACAGATACGCAGTATTTT. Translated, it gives CASTLAGPTDTQYF.

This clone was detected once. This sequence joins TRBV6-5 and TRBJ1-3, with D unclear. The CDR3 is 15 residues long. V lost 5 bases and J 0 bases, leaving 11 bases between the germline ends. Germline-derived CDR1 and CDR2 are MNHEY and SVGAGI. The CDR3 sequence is CASSPILNSGNTIYF. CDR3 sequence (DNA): TGTGCCAGCAGTCCTATCCTCAACTCTGGAAACACCATATATTTT.

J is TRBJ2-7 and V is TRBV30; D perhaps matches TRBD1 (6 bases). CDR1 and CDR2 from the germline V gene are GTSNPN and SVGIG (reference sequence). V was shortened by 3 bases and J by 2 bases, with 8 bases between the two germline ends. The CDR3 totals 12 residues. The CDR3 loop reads CAWRKGAYEQYF. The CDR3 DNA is TGTGCCTGGAGAAAGGGGGCCTACGAGCAGTACTTC. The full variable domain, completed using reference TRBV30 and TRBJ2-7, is SQTIHQWPATLVQPVGSPLSLECTVEGTSNPNLYWYRQAAGRGLQLLFYSVGIGQISSEVPQNLSASRPQDRQFILSSKKLLLSDSGFYLCAWRKGAYEQYFGPGTRLTVT.

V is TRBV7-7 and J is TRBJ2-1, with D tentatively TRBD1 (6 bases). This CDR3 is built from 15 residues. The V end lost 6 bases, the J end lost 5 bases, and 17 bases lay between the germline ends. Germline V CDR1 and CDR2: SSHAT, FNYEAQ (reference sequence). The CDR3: CASSRVRGRDNEQFF. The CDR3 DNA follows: TGTGCCAGCAGTAGGGTCAGGGGACGAGACAATGAGCAGTTCTTC. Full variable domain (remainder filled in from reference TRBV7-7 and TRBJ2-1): GAGVSQSPRYKVTKRGQDVTLRCDPISSHATLYWYQQALGQGPEFLTYFNYEAQPDKSGLPSDRFSAERPEGSISTLTIQRTEQRDSAMYRCASSRVRGRDNEQFFGPGTRLTVL.

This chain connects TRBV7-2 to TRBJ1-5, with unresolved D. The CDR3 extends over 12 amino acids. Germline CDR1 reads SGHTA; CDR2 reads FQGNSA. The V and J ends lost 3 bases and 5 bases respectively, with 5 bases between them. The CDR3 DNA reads TGTGCCAGCAGCTTTCGGGATCAGCCCCAGCATTTT. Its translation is CASSFRDQPQHF.

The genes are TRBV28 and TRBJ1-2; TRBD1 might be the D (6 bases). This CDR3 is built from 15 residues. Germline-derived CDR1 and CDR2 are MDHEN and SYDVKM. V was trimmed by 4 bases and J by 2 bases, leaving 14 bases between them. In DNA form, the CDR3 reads TGTGCCAGCAGTTCTTGGGGGCAGGGGAACTATGGCTACACCTTC. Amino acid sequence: CASSSWGQGNYGYTF.

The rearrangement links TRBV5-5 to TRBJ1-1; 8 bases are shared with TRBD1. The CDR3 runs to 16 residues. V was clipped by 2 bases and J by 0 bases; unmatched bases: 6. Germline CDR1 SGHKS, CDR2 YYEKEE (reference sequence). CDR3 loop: CASSFRPGGMNTEAFF. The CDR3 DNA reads TGTGCCAGCAGCTTCCGGCCAGGGGGCATGAACACTGAAGCTTTCTTT.

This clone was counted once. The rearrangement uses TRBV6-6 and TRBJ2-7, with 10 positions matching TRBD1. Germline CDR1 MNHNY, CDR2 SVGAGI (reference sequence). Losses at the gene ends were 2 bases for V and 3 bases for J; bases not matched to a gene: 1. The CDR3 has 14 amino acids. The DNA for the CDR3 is TGTGCCAGCAGTTACCGGACAGGGGGCTACGAGCAGTACTTC. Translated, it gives CASSYRTGGYEQYF.

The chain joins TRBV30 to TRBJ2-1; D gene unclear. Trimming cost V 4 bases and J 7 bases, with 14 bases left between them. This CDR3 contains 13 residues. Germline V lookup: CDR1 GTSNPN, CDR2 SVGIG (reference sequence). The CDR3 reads CAWKPRLLNEQFF. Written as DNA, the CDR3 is TGTGCCTGGAAACCTAGGCTTCTGAATGAGCAGTTCTTC.

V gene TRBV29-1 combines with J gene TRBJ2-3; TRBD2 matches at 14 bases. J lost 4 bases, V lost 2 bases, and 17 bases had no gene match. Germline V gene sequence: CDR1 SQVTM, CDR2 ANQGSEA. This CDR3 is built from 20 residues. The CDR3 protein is CSVEWMVGRGLAGVADTQYF. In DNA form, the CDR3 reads TGCAGCGTTGAATGGATGGTGGGACGGGGACTAGCGGGAGTGGCAGATACGCAGTATTTT.

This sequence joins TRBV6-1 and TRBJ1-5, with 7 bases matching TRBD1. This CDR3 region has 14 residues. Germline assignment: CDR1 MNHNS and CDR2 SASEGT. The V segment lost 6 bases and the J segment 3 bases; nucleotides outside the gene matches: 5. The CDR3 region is CASRDRASNQPQHF. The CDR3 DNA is TGTGCCAGCAGAGACAGGGCCTCCAATCAGCCCCAGCATTTT.

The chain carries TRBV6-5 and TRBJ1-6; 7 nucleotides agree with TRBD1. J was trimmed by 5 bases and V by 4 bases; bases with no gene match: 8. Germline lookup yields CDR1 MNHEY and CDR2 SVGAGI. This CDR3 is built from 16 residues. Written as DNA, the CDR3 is TGTGCCAGCAGTTCCCAGGGGGGCTTCGATAATTCACCCCTCCACTTT. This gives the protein CASSSQGGFDNSPLHF.

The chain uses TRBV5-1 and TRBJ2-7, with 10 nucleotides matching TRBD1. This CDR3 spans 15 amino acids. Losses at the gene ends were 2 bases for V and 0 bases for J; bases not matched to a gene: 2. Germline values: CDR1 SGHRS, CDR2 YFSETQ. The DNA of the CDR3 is TGCGCCAGCAGCTTAAGACAGGGGGCCTCCTACGAGCAGTACTTC. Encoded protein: CASSLRQGASYEQYF.

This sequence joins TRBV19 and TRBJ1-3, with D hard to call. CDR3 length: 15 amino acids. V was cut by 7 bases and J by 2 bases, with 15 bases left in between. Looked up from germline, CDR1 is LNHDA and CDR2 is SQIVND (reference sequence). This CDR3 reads CASTPGRIPGNTIYF. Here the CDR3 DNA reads TGTGCCAGTACCCCCGGGAGGATCCCTGGAAACACCATATATTTT.

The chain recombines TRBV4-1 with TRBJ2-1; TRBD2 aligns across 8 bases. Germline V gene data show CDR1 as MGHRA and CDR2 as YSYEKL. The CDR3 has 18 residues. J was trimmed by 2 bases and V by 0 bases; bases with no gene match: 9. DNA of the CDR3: TGCGCCAGCAGCCAAGAACCGTTAGCGGGAATACCCTACAATGAGCAGTTCTTC. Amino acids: CASSQEPLAGIPYNEQFF.

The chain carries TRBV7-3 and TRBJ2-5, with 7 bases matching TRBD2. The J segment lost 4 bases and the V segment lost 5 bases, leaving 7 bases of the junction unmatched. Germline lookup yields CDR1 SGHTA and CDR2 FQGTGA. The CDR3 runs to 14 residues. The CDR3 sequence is CASSPRGLRETQYF. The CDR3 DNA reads TGTGCCAGCAGCCCACGGGGACTAAGAGAGACCCAGTACTTC. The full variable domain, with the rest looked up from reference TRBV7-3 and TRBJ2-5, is GAGVSQTPSNKVTEKGKYVELRCDPISGHTALYWYRQSLGQGPEFLIYFQGTGAADDSGLPNDRFFAVRPEGSVSTLKIQRTERGDSAVYLCASSPRGLRETQYFGPGTRLLVL.

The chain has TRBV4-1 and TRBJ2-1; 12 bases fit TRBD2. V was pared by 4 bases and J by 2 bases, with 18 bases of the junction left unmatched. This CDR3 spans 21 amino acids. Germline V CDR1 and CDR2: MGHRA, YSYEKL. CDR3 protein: CASSRGRFGLAGSGTYNEQFF. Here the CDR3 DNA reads TGCGCCAGCAGCCGCGGACGCTTCGGACTAGCGGGATCGGGGACCTACAATGAGCAGTTCTTC.